This T cell receptor (beta chain) derives from a study of vaccination and CD4 T cells after COVID-19. As for treatment: approximately 11-day PBMC culture with coronavirus spike peptide pools or control peptides (ViraFEST assay). Cultured CD4+ T-cell DNA underwent Oncomine TCR Beta short-read sequencing. Each CDR3 protein is one row after TCRdb ran MiXCR on the PCR reads. The sample consists of 20,000 to 25,000 distinct CDR3 sequences, 66% of them appearing once. The CDR3 has 15 residues. The V end was cut by 4 bases, the J end by 7 bases, with 16 bases between. Germline CDR1 LNHNV, CDR2 YYDKDF (reference sequence). Whole-study findings and limits: The study found that a median about 90% of reactive clones in convalescent patients appeared only post-vaccination.

For this clonotype: Its target is not known.

The origin of this receptor is a human donor who had recovered from COVID-19. Specimen: CD4+ T cells from blood, cultured in vitro. The chain employs TRBV15 and TRBJ1-4, with D tentatively TRBD1 (6 bases). The CDR3 bases are TGTGCCACCAGCAAAGGGGGGAATCGGGGTGAAAAACTGTTTTTT. This codes for CATSKGGNRGEKLFF.